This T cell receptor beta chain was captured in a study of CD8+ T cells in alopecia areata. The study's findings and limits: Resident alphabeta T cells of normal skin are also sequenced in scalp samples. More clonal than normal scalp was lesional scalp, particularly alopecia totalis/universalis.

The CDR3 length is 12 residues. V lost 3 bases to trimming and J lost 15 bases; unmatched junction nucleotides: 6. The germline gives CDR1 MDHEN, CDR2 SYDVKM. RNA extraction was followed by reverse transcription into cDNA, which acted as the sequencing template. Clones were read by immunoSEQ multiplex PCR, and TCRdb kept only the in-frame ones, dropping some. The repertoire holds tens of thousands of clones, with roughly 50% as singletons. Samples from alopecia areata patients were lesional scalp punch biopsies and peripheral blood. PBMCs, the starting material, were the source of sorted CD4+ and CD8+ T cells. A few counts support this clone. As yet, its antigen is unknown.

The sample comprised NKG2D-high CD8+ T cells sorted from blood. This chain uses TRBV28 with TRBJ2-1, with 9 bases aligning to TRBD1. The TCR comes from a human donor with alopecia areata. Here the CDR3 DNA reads TGTGCCAGCAGTTTTGGGGACAGGGAGGGGTTCTTC. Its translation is CASSFGDREGFF.